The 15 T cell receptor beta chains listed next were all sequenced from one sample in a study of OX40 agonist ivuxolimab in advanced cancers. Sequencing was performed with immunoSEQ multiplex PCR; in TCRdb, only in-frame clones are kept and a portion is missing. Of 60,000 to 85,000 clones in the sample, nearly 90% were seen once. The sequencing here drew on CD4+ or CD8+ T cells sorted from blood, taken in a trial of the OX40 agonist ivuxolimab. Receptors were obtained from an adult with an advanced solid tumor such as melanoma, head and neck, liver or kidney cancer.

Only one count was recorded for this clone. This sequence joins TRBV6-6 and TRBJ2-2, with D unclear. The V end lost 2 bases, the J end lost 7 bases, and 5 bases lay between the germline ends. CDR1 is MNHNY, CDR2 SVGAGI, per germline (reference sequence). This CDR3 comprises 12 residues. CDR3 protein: CASSYPSGELFF. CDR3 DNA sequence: TGTGCCAGCAGTTACCCGAGCGGGGAGCTGTTTTTT.

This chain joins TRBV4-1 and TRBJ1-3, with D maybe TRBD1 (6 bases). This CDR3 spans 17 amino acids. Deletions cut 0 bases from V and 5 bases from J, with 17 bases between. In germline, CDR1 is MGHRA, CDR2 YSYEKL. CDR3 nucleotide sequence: TGCGCCAGCAGCCAAGAGGACAGTCGTTACCTCAGAAACACCATATATTTT. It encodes CASSQEDSRYLRNTIYF.

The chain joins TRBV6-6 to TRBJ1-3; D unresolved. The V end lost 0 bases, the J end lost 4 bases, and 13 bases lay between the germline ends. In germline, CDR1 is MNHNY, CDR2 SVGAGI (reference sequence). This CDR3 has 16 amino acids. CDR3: CASSYSSPSKGNTIYF. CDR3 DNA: TGTGCCAGCAGTTACTCGAGTCCTAGTAAGGGAAACACCATATATTTT.

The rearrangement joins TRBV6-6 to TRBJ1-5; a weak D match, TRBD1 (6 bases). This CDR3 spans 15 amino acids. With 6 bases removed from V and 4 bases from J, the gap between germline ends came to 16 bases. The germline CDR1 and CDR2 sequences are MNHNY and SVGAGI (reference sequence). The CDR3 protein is CASREGGGANQPQHF. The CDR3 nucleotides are TGTGCCAGCAGGGAGGGGGGGGGCGCAAATCAGCCCCAGCATTTT.

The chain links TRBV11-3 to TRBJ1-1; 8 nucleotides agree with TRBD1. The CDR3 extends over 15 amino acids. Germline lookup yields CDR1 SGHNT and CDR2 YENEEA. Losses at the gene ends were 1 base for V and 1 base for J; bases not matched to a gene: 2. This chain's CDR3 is CASSLGGTGNTEAFF. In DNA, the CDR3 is TGTGCCAGCAGCTTAGGGGGGACAGGGAACACTGAAGCTTTCTTT.

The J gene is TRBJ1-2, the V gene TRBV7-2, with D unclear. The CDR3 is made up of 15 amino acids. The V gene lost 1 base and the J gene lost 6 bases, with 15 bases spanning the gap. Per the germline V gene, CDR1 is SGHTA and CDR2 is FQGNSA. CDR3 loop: CASSLVQIGVDGYTF. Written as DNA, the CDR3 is TGTGCCAGCAGCTTAGTGCAAATAGGAGTGGATGGCTACACCTTC.

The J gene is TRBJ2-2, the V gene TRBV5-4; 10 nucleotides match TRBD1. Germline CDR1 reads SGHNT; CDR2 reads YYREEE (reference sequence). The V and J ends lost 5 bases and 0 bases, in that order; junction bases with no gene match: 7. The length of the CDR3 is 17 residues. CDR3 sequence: CASSYDRGRSNTGELFF. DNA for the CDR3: TGTGCCAGCAGTTATGACAGGGGGCGGTCGAACACCGGGGAGCTGTTTTTT.

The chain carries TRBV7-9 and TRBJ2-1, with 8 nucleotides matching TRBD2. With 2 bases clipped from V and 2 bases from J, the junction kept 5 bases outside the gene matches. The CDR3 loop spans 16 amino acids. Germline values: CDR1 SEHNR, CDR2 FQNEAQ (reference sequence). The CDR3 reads CASSLLGGAPYNEQFF. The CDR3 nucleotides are TGTGCCAGCAGCTTACTCGGGGGGGCCCCCTACAATGAGCAGTTCTTC.

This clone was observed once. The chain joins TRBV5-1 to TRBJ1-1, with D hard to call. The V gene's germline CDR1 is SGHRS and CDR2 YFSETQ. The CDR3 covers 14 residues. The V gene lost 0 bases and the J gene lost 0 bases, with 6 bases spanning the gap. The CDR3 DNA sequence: TGCGCCAGCAGCTTGGGGGGAATGAACACTGAAGCTTTCTTT. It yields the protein CASSLGGMNTEAFF.

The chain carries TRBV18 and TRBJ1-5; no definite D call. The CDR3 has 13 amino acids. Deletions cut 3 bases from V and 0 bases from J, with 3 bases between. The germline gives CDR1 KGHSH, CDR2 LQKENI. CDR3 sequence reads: CASSPPSNQPQHF. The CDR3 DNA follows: TGTGCCAGCTCACCTCCTAGCAATCAGCCCCAGCATTTT.

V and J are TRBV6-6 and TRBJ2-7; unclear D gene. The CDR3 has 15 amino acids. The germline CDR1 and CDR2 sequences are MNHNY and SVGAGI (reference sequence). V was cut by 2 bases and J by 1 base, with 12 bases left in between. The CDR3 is CASSYGVRESYEQYF. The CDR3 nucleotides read TGTGCCAGCAGTTACGGGGTCCGTGAGTCCTACGAGCAGTACTTC.

This chain's CDR3 is CATRIVGEETQYF. Here the CDR3 DNA reads TGTGCCACTCGGATCGTTGGGGAGGAGACCCAGTACTTC. This sequence joins TRBV19 and TRBJ2-5, with D possibly TRBD2 on 5 matching bases. The CDR3 totals 13 residues. Germline assignment: CDR1 LNHDA and CDR2 SQIVND (reference sequence). V lost 10 bases and J lost 5, with 17 bases in between.

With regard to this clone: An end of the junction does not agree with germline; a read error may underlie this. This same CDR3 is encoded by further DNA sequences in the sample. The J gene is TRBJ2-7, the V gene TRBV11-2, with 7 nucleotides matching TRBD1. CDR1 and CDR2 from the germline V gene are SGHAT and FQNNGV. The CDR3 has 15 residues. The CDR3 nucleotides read TGTGCCAGCACCCTTGGGACAGTCCTTTCCTACGAGCAGTACTTT. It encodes CASTLGTVLSYEQYF.

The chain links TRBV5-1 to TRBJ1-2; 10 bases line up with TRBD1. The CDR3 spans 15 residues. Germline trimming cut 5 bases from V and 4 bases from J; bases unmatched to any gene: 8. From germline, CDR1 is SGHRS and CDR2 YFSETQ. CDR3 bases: TGCGCCAGCAGGGAGACAGGGGGCGGCGGCTATGGCTACACCTTC. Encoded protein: CASRETGGGGYGYTF.

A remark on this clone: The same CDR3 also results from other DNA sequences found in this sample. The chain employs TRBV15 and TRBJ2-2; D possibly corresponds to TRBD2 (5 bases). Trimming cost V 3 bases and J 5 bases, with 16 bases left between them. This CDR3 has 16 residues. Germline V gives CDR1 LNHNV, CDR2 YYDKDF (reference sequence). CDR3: CATSSDGWENTGELFF. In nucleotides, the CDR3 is TGTGCCACCAGCAGTGATGGGTGGGAGAATACCGGGGAGCTGTTTTTT.